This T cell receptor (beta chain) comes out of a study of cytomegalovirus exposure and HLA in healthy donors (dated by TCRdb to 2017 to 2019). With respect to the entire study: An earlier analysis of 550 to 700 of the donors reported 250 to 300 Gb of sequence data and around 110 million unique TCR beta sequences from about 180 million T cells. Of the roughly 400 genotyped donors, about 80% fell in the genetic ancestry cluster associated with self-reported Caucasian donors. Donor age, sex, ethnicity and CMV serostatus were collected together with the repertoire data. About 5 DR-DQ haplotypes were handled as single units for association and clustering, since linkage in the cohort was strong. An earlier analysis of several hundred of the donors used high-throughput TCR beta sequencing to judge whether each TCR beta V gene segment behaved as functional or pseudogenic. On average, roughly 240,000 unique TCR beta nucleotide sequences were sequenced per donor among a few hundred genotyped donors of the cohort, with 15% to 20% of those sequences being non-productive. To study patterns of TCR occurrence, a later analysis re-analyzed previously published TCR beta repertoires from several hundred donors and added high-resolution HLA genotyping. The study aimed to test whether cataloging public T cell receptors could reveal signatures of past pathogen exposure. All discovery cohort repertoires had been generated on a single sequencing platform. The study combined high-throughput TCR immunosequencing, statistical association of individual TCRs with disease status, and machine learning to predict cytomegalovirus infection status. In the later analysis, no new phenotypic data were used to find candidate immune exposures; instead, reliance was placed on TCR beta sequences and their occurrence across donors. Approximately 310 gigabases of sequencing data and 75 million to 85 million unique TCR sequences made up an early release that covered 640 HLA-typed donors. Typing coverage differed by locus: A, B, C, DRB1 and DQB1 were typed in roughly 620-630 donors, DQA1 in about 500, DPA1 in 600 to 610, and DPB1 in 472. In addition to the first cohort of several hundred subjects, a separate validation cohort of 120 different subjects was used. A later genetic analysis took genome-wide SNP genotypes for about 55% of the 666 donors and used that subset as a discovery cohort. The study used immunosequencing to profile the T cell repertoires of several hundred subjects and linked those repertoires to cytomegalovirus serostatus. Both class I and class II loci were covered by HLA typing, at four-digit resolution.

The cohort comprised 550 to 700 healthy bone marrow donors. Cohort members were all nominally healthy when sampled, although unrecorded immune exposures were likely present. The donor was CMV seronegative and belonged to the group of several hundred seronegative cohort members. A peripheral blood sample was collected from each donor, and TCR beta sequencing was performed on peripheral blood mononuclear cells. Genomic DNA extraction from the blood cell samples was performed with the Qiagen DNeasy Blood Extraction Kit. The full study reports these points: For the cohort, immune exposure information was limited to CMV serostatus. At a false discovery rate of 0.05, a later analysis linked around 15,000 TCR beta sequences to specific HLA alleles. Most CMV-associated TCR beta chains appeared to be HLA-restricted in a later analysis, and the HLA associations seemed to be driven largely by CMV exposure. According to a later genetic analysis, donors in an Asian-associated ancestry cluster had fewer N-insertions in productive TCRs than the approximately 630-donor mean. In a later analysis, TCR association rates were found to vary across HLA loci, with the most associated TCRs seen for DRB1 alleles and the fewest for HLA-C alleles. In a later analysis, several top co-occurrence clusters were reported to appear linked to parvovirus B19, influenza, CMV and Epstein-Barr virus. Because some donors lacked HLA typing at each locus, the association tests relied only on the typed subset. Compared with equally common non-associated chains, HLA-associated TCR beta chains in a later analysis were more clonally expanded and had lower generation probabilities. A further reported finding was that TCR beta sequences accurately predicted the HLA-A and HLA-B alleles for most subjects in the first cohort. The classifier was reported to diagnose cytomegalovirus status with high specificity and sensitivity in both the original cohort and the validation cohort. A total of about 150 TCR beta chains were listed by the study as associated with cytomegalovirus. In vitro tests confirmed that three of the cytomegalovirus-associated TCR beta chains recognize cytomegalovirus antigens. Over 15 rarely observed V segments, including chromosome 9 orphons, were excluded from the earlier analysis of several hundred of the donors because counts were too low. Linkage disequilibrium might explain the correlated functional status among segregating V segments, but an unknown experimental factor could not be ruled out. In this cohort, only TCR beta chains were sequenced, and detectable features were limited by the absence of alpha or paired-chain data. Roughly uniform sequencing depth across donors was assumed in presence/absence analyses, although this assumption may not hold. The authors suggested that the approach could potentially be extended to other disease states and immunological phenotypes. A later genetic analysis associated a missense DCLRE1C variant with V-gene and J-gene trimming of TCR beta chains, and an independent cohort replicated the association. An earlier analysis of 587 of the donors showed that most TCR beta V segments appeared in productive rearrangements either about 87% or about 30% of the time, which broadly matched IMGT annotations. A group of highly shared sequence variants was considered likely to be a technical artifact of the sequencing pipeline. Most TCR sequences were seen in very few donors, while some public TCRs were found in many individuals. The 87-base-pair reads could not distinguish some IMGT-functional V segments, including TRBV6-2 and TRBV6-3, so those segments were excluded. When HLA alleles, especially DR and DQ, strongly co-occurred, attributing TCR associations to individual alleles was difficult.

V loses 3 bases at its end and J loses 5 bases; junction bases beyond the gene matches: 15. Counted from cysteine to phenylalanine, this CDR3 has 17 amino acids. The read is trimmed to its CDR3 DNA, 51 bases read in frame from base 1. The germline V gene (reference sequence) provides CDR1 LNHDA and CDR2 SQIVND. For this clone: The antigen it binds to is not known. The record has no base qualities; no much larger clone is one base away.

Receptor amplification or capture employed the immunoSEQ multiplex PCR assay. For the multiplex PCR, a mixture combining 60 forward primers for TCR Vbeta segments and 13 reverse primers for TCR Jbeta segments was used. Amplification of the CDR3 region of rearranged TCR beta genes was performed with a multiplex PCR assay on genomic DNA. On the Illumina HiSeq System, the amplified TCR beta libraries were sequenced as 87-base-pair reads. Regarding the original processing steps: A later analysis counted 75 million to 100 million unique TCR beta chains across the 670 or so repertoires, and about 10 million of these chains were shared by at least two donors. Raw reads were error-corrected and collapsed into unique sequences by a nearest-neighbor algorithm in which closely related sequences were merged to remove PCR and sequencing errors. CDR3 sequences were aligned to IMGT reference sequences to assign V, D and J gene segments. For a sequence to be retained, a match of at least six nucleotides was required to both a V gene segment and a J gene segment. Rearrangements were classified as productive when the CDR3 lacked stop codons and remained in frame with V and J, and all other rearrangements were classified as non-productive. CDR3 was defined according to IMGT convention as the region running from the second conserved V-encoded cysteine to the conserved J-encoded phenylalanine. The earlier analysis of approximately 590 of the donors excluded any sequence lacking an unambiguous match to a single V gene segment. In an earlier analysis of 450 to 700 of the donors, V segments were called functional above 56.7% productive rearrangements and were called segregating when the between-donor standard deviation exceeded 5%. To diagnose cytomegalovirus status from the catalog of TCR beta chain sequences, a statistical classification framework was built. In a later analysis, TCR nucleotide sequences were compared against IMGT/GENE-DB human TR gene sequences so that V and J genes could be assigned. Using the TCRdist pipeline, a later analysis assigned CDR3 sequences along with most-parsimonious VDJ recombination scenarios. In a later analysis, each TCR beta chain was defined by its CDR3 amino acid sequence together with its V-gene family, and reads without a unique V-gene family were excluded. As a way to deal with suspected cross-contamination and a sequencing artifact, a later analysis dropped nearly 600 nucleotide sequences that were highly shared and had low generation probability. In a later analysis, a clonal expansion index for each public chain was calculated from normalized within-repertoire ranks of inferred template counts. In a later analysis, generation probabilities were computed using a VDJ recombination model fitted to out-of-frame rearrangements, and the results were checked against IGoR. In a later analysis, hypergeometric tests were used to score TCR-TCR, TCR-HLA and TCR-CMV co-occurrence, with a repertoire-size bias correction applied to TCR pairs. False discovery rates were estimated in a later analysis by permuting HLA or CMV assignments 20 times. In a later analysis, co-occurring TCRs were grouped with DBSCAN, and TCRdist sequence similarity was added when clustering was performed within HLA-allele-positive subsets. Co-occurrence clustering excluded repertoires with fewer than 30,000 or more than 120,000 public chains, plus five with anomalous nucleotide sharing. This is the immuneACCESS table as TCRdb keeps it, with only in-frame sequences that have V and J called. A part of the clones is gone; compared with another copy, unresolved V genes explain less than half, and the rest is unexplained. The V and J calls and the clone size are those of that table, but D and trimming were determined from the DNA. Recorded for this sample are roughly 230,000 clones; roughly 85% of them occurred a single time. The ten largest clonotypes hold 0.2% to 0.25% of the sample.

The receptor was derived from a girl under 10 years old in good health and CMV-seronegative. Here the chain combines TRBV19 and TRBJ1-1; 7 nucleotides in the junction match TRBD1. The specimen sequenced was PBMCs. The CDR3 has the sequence CASSIYALQGKGTEAFF. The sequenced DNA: TGTGCCAGTAGTATCTATGCCCTACAGGGGAAGGGGACTGAAGCTTTCTTT.